The 5 T cell receptor beta chains in this list originate from one sample, sequenced in a study of cytomegalovirus exposure and HLA in healthy donors. Method: immunoSEQ multiplex PCR; TCRdb's copy keeps in-frame clones and lacks some. The data hold tens of thousands of clones, with approximately 93% observed a single time. The material sequenced was PBMCs. The source of these receptors is a woman aged 30 to 39 in good health and CMV-seropositive.

The rearrangement joins TRBV14 to TRBJ2-7; 8 bases map to TRBD2. V lost 1 base and J lost 5; bases outside the gene matches: 10. Germline values: CDR1 SGHDN, CDR2 FVKESK. The length of the CDR3 is 16 residues. The CDR3 spells CASSQGSRSGSHEQYF. In DNA, the CDR3 is TGTGCCAGCAGCCAAGGGTCCCGAAGCGGGAGCCACGAGCAGTACTTC.

The J gene is TRBJ2-1, the V gene TRBV11-2; maybe TRBD1 (6 bases). V lost 6 bases to trimming and J lost 6 bases, with 18 bases between them. This CDR3 region has 15 residues. Per the germline V gene, CDR1 is SGHAT and CDR2 is FQNNGV. The CDR3: CASRREYNRANEQFF. The CDR3 DNA reads as TGTGCCAGCAGACGCGAATACAACAGGGCCAATGAGCAGTTCTTC.

The genes are TRBV7-9 and TRBJ2-1; D call uncertain. The CDR3 extends over 16 amino acids. Germline assignment: CDR1 SEHNR and CDR2 FQNEAQ (reference sequence). V dropped 5 bases and J dropped 6 bases, with 20 bases sitting between them. CDR3 loop: CASSPFRVGVGNEQFF. CDR3 sequence (DNA): TGTGCCAGCAGCCCGTTTCGAGTCGGAGTCGGCAATGAGCAGTTCTTC. Based on the CDR3 plus reference TRBV7-9 and TRBJ2-1, the full variable domain is DTGVSQNPRHKITKRGQNVTFRCDPISEHNRLYWYRQTLGQGPEFLTYFQNEAQLEKSRLLSDRFSAERPKGSFSTLEIQRTEQGDSAMYLCASSPFRVGVGNEQFFGPGTRLTVL.

A word on this clone: This same CDR3 is encoded by further DNA sequences in the sample. The gene calls are TRBV30 and TRBJ2-1, with D possibly being TRBD1 (5 bases). The CDR3 runs to 12 residues. V was pared by 0 bases and J by 6 bases, with 6 bases between. Germline V gene lookup returns CDR1 GTSNPN and CDR2 SVGIG (reference sequence). CDR3 coding DNA: TGTGCCTGGAGTGTAAGGGGCAATGAGCAGTTCTTC. Amino acids: CAWSVRGNEQFF.

The V call is TRBV2, the J call TRBJ2-3; the D is unclear. The V and J ends lost 6 bases and 0 bases respectively, with 10 bases between them. The CDR3 runs to 14 residues. CDR1 SNHLY and CDR2 FYNNEI come from the germline V gene. The CDR3 protein is CASSTRKSTDTQYF. CDR3 in DNA: TGTGCCAGCAGCACAAGAAAGAGCACAGATACGCAGTATTTT. The variable domain in full, with the rest retrieved from reference TRBV2 and TRBJ2-3, is EPEVTQTPSHQVTQMGQEVILRCVPISNHLYFYWYRQILGQKVEFLVSFYNNEISEKSEIFDDQFSVERPDGSNFTLKIRSTKLEDSAMYFCASSTRKSTDTQYFGPGTRLTVL.